The source of this T cell receptor (beta chain) is a study of T cell clonotyping in hematopoietic cell transplantation. V was shortened by 4 bases and J by 0 bases, with 19 bases between the two germline ends. The CDR3 is 19 amino acids. From germline, CDR1 is SGHAT and CDR2 FQDESV (reference sequence). The data were produced by immunoSEQ multiplex PCR, yet TCRdb's version contains in-frame clones alone and is incomplete. The sample shows roughly 14,000 clones, 80% to 90% of them seen only once. Study-wide points: Recipient TCR diversity dropped after transplant; expanded clonotypes rose from day 30 to 180.

Turning to this clone: Antigen: not known.

The sample in question was PBMCs, obtained 100 days after allogeneic stem cell transplant. This TCR was sampled from a male patient aged 50 to 60 who had an allogeneic stem cell transplant from an unrelated donor, so T cells may come from the graft donor. Some clones in this sample may be carry-over from other donors' samples. The chain combines TRBV11-1 with TRBJ2-6, with D possibly matching TRBD2 (5 bases). The CDR3 coding sequence is TGTGCCAGCAGCTCCCCCCGTGGGAGAGGCAGCTCTGGGGCCAACGTCCTGACTTTC. Translation gives CASSSPRGRGSSGANVLTF. Based on the CDR3 plus reference TRBV11-1 and TRBJ2-6, the full variable domain is EAEVAQSPRYKITEKSQAVAFWCDPISGHATLYWYRQILGQGPELLVQFQDESVVDDSQLPKDRFSAERLKGVDSTLKIQPAELGDSAMYLCASSSPRGRGSSGANVLTFGAGSRLTVL.